The 22 T cell receptor beta chains below all came from one sample that was sequenced in a study of blood T cell repertoires in COVID-19 (TCRdb year 2020). Libraries were constructed by the immunoSEQ multiplex PCR assay. The immuneACCESS repertoire file appears here via TCRdb, limited to in-frame rearrangements. These files lack a portion of the clones; in checked studies, under half of the deficit traces to unresolved V genes, and the cause of the others is not known. In this sample the table shows some 170,000 clones, roughly 87% of which occur a single time. The top ten constitute 8.4% of the sample. Sequencing used peripheral blood. These receptor sequences come from a woman in her seventies with acute or convalescent COVID-19.

The chain employs TRBV4-3 and TRBJ2-1; D unresolved. The germline V gene has CDR1 LGHNA and CDR2 YSLEER. This CDR3 contains 14 residues. V lost 1 base and J lost 8, with 12 bases in between. The CDR3 region is CASSQVQRSDEQFF. In DNA, the CDR3 is TGCGCCAGCAGCCAAGTGCAGCGAAGTGATGAGCAGTTCTTC.

The chain recombines TRBV15 with TRBJ1-5; 8 bases line up with TRBD1. Looked up from germline, CDR1 is LNHNV and CDR2 is YYDKDF (reference sequence). J gave up 5 bases and V 1 base, and 7 bases lay outside the gene matches. This CDR3 comprises 16 residues. CDR3 loop: CATSRGGTGGDQPQHF. The CDR3 coding sequence is TGTGCCACCAGCAGAGGGGGGACAGGCGGAGATCAGCCCCAGCATTTT.

This clone was counted between two and nine times. The chain couples TRBV28 to TRBJ2-2; TRBD1 matches 8 bases. V trimming: 3 bases; J trimming: 4 bases; junction bases outside the gene matches: 16. Per the germline V gene, CDR1 is MDHEN and CDR2 is SYDVKM. The CDR3 consists of 19 residues. This CDR3 reads CASSLATVLGQVPTGELFF. As DNA, the CDR3 is TGTGCCAGCAGTTTGGCAACGGTCTTGGGACAGGTTCCCACCGGGGAGCTGTTTTTT.

This sequence joins TRBV28 and TRBJ1-2; 9 bases are shared with TRBD1. Per germline, CDR1 MDHEN and CDR2 SYDVKM. Trimming removed 8 bases from V and 4 bases from J; junction bases left unmatched: 14. The CDR3 consists of 16 residues. The CDR3 DNA sequence: TGTGCCAGCGAAGCCGTCGTGGACAGGGGAGGCTATGGCTACACCTTC. Its protein product is CASEAVVDRGGYGYTF.

The genes are TRBV11-2 and TRBJ2-1; 11 nucleotides match TRBD2. The CDR3 is made up of 17 amino acids. Germline trimming cut 3 bases from V and 5 bases from J; bases unmatched to any gene: 9. Looked up from germline, CDR1 is SGHAT and CDR2 is FQNNGV. The CDR3 is CASSLPMTSGNHNEQFF. CDR3 in DNA: TGTGCCAGCAGCTTGCCCATGACTAGCGGGAACCACAATGAGCAGTTCTTC.

The chain has TRBV5-1 and TRBJ2-5; a possible D gene is TRBD2 (6 bases). The CDR3 has 15 residues. Germline CDR1 and CDR2: SGHRS and YFSETQ. The V end was cut by 0 bases, the J end by 2 bases, with 11 bases between. CDR3 residues: CASSLGGLIQETQYF. In DNA form, the CDR3 reads TGCGCCAGCAGCTTGGGGGGACTGATACAAGAGACCCAGTACTTC.

This clone was detected only a few times. The genes are TRBV19 and TRBJ1-5, with no clear D. CDR3 length equals 13 residues. Germline V gene lookup returns CDR1 LNHDA and CDR2 SQIVND (reference sequence). V was clipped by 9 bases and J by 0 bases, with 9 bases between them. The CDR3: CASEPNSNQPQHF. CDR3 coding DNA: TGTGCCAGCGAGCCGAATAGCAATCAGCCCCAGCATTTT. The variable domain in full, with the rest retrieved from reference TRBV19 and TRBJ1-5, is DGGITQSPKYLFRKEGQNVTLSCEQNLNHDAMYWYRQDPGQGLRLIYYSQIVNDFQKGDIAEGYSVSREKKESFPLTVTSAQKNPTAFYLCASEPNSNQPQHFGDGTRLSIL.

The V gene is TRBV7-2, the J gene TRBJ1-6; possible D gene TRBD1, 5 bases. This CDR3 spans 15 amino acids. CDR1 and CDR2 (germline): SGHTA, FQGNSA. V was clipped by 5 bases and J by 8 bases, with 16 bases between them. The CDR3 protein is CASSPGGRLDSPLHF. The CDR3 DNA reads TGTGCCAGCAGCCCTGGGGGGAGGTTGGATTCACCCCTCCACTTT. Filled out from reference TRBV7-2 and TRBJ1-6, the complete variable domain reads GAGVSQSPSNKVTEKGKDVELRCDPISGHTALYWYRQSLGQGLEFLIYFQGNSAPDKSGLPSDRFSAERTGGSVSTLTIQRTQQEDSAVYLCASSPGGRLDSPLHFGNGTRLTVT.

The V call is TRBV18, the J call TRBJ2-4; tentative D call: TRBD1 (6 bases). The V end lost 1 base, the J end lost 6 bases, and 13 bases lay between the germline ends. The CDR3 is 15 amino acids. Germline values: CDR1 KGHSH, CDR2 LQKENI. Written as DNA, the CDR3 is TGTGCCAGCTCACCACGACAGGCCCCTCCAAACATTCAGTACTTC. As protein: CASSPRQAPPNIQYF.

The chain couples TRBV6-5 to TRBJ2-1, with D possibly matching TRBD2 (5 bases). Germline V gene data show CDR1 as MNHEY and CDR2 as SVGAGI. The CDR3 extends over 12 amino acids. The V end was cut by 6 bases, the J end by 6 bases, with 9 bases between. CDR3 sequence: CASRWGANEQFF. CDR3 nucleotide sequence: TGTGCCAGCAGGTGGGGAGCCAATGAGCAGTTCTTC.

The rearrangement joins TRBV4-3 to TRBJ2-5; D is unresolved. The CDR3 has 15 residues. Between the trimmed V and J ends, which lost 0 bases and 4 bases, there was a span of 12 bases. Germline CDR1 LGHNA, CDR2 YSLEER. CDR3 in amino acids: CASSQDSGFTETQYF. The CDR3 region has the DNA TGCGCCAGCAGCCAAGATTCGGGTTTCACAGAGACCCAGTACTTC.

CDR3 region: CASSLVSSYNSPLHF. The CDR3 coding sequence is TGTGCCAGCAGCTTAGTGAGCTCCTATAATTCACCCCTCCACTTT. This chain joins TRBV7-6 and TRBJ1-6; unclear D gene. The CDR3 is 15 amino acids. V lost 1 base, J lost 0 bases, and 4 bases lay in between. Germline CDR1 is SGHVS and CDR2 is FNYEAQ.

The table lists this clone with a count of one. V is TRBV29-1 and J is TRBJ1-2; TRBD1 might be the D (5 bases). The CDR3 spans 15 residues. Trimming removed 0 bases from V and 3 bases from J, with 14 bases in between. In germline, CDR1 is SQVTM, CDR2 ANQGSEA. The DNA for the CDR3 is TGCAGCGTTGAAGATCTTGGGGGGTTTGACTATGGCTACACCTTC. This encodes CSVEDLGGFDYGYTF. Based on the CDR3 plus reference TRBV29-1 and TRBJ1-2, the full variable domain is SAVISQKPSRDICQRGTSLTIQCQVDSQVTMMFWYRQQPGQSLTLIATANQGSEATYESGFVIDKFPISRPNLTFSTLTVSNMSPEDSSIYLCSVEDLGGFDYGYTFGSGTRLTVV.

In nucleotides, the CDR3 is TGCAGTGCTAGTCAGGGGGCCGCTGAAGCTTTCTTT. Translation gives CSASQGAAEAFF. The J gene is TRBJ1-1, the V gene TRBV20-1, with 8 nucleotides matching TRBD1. This CDR3 region has 12 residues. Germline CDR1 DFQATT, CDR2 SNEGSKA (reference sequence). V dropped 3 bases and J dropped 6; count of bases not matched to a gene: 3.

This chain connects TRBV28 to TRBJ1-5; TRBD1 agrees at 8 bases. Unmatched junction bases numbered 7, after V lost 4 bases and J lost 5 bases. This CDR3 has 15 residues. The germline V gene encodes CDR1 MDHEN and CDR2 SYDVKM. This CDR3 is CASSSPGTGYQPQHF. CDR3 nucleotide sequence: TGTGCCAGCAGTTCACCCGGGACAGGATATCAGCCCCAGCATTTT.

The CDR3, as DNA: TGTGCCAGCTCACAGGAGGGGACAGCTTTAGCCAAAAACATTCAGTACTTC. Amino acid sequence: CASSQEGTALAKNIQYF. The chain is built from TRBV18 and TRBJ2-4; tentatively, D is TRBD1 (7 bases). V was shortened by 4 bases and J by 0 bases, with 16 bases between the two germline ends. The CDR3 totals 17 residues. The V gene's germline CDR1 is KGHSH and CDR2 LQKENI.

The chain has TRBV4-1 and TRBJ2-3; no firm D call. The ends were cut back, 0 bases at V and 0 bases at J, with 4 bases in the middle. Germline CDR1 is MGHRA and CDR2 is YSYEKL. This CDR3 is built from 14 residues. The CDR3 DNA reads as TGCGCCAGCAGCCAAGACGCGAGCACAGATACGCAGTATTTT. Protein product: CASSQDASTDTQYF.

The V gene is TRBV25-1, the J gene TRBJ2-3; D uncertain. Trimming pared 3 bases from V and 3 bases from J, leaving 4 bases between. This CDR3 is built from 12 residues. CDR1 is MGHDK, CDR2 SYGVNS, per germline. CDR3 in amino acids: CASSDSTDTQYF. In nucleotides, the CDR3 is TGTGCCAGCAGTGACTCGACAGATACGCAGTATTTT.

The rearrangement joins TRBV19 to TRBJ1-5, with a tentative D call TRBD1 (5 bases). This CDR3 has 14 amino acids. Per the germline V gene, CDR1 is LNHDA and CDR2 is SQIVND (reference sequence). Trimming pared 10 bases from V and 4 bases from J, leaving 17 bases between. CDR3 residues: CATKDTSTNQPQHF. CDR3 DNA: TGTGCCACAAAGGACACAAGTACAAATCAGCCCCAGCATTTT.

The CDR3 sequence: CASSLIGDVKTQYF. The CDR3 DNA reads as TGTGCCAGCAGTTTAATCGGGGATGTAAAGACCCAGTACTTC. The chain recombines TRBV28 with TRBJ2-5, with D possibly being TRBD2 (5 bases). The germline V and J ends were trimmed by 2 bases and 6 bases, with 13 bases remaining between them. The CDR3 totals 14 residues. Germline V CDR1 and CDR2: MDHEN, SYDVKM.

The chain carries TRBV5-1 and TRBJ2-5; 8 nucleotides agree with TRBD2. Germline CDR1 reads SGHRS; CDR2 reads YFSETQ. With V trimmed by 2 bases and J by 3 bases, 3 bases remained unmatched. This CDR3 is built from 14 residues. The CDR3 protein is CASSFSGDKETQYF. The CDR3 coding sequence is TGCGCCAGCAGCTTTAGCGGGGATAAAGAGACCCAGTACTTC.

This clone was detected once. The V call is TRBV29-1, the J call TRBJ1-3, with D possibly TRBD1 on 5 matching bases. V lost 6 bases and J 2 bases, leaving 8 bases between the germline ends. Germline V gene sequence: CDR1 SQVTM, CDR2 ANQGSEA. The CDR3 totals 12 residues. CDR3 in amino acids: CSVQGPGNTIYF. In DNA form, the CDR3 reads TGCAGCGTCCAGGGCCCTGGAAACACCATATATTTT.